One sample yielded the 28 T cell receptor beta chains listed below, sequenced in a study of cytomegalovirus exposure and HLA in healthy donors. Using immunoSEQ multiplex PCR, the repertoire was profiled, and TCRdb retains in-frame clones only, with some absent. The sample carries about 89,000 clones, 80% to 85% recorded once. The source material was PBMCs. The receptors were sampled from a woman younger than 35 in good health and CMV-seropositive.

The chain links TRBV13 to TRBJ2-7; unclear D gene. This CDR3 region has 15 residues. V was trimmed by 0 bases and J by 0 bases, leaving 9 bases between them. Germline V lookup: CDR1 PRHDT, CDR2 FYEKMQ (reference sequence). The CDR3 loop is CASSLGSAASYEQYF. For the CDR3, the DNA is TGTGCCAGCAGCTTAGGAAGCGCAGCCTCCTACGAGCAGTACTTC.

This chain links TRBV4-1 with TRBJ1-5, with 9 bases fitting TRBD1. The CDR3 sequence is 18 residues long. Germline CDR1 MGHRA, CDR2 YSYEKL. The J segment lost 0 bases and the V segment lost 0 bases, leaving 6 bases of the junction unmatched. The CDR3 sequence is CASSQDQGQGYSNQPQHF. The CDR3 DNA reads as TGCGCCAGCAGCCAAGATCAGGGACAGGGATATAGCAATCAGCCCCAGCATTTT.

This chain links TRBV5-8 with TRBJ1-2, with TRBD1 as a possible D gene (5 bases). The germline gives CDR1 SGHTS, CDR2 YDEGEE. V gave up 0 bases and J gave up 6 bases, with 15 bases separating them. The CDR3 spans 15 residues. The CDR3 loop is CASSLEGASLDGYTF. The CDR3 region has the DNA TGTGCCAGCAGCTTGGAAGGGGCCTCCTTAGATGGCTACACCTTC.

This clone was seen just once. This chain joins TRBV5-1 and TRBJ2-7, with a possible D match to TRBD2 (7 bases). The V end lost 4 bases, the J end lost 3 bases, and 17 bases lay between the germline ends. Looked up from germline, CDR1 is SGHRS and CDR2 is YFSETQ. CDR3 size: 15 residues. The chain's CDR3 is CASSRGGGRSYEQYF. As DNA, the CDR3 is TGCGCCAGCAGCCGAGGGGGGGGCCGGAGCTACGAGCAGTACTTC.

J is TRBJ1-5 and V is TRBV6-5; TRBD1 is a possible D gene (6 bases). The CDR3 is 13 amino acids. Trimming cost V 6 bases and J 11 bases, with 17 bases left between them. Germline V lookup: CDR1 MNHEY, CDR2 SVGAGI. CDR3: CASSSRGSGTQHF. For the CDR3, the DNA is TGTGCCAGCAGCTCTAGGGGGTCCGGGACCCAGCATTTT.

The genes are TRBV4-3 and TRBJ1-5; 8 bases align to TRBD1. With 2 bases clipped from V and 4 bases from J, the junction kept 7 bases outside the gene matches. Germline-derived CDR1 and CDR2 are LGHNA and YSLEER. This CDR3 contains 16 residues. CDR3 DNA sequence: TGCGCCAGCAGCCAAAATAGGGGACAGGTTAATCAGCCCCAGCATTTT. Protein: CASSQNRGQVNQPQHF.

The chain uses TRBV4-1 and TRBJ1-5, with TRBD1 matching over 12 bases. This CDR3 contains 17 residues. The germline V gene has CDR1 MGHRA and CDR2 YSYEKL. The V segment lost 2 bases and the J segment 4 bases; nucleotides outside the gene matches: 6. The CDR3 DNA reads TGCGCCAGCAGCCAATTGGCGGGACAGGGGGCAAATCAGCCCCAGCATTTT. Protein product: CASSQLAGQGANQPQHF.

The V and J genes are TRBV6-1 and TRBJ2-4, with 14 bases matching TRBD2. V shed 0 bases, J shed 1 base, and the junction held 8 bases outside the gene matches. Germline V lookup: CDR1 MNHNS, CDR2 SASEGT. The CDR3 totals 20 residues. Here the CDR3 DNA reads TGTGCCAGCAGTGAAGCGGGACTAGCGGGGGTTGGTATGGCCAAAAACATTCAGTACTTC. This codes for CASSEAGLAGVGMAKNIQYF.

CDR3 coding DNA: TGTGCCAGCTCACAGGGGGTCTTTAATTCACCCCTCCACTTT. It yields the protein CASSQGVFNSPLHF. The chain recombines TRBV18 with TRBJ1-6; maybe TRBD1 (6 bases). Germline CDR1 is KGHSH and CDR2 is LQKENI. The ends were cut back, 4 bases at V and 6 bases at J, with 10 bases in the middle. The CDR3 loop spans 14 amino acids.

The chain couples TRBV19 to TRBJ2-6; 10 bases are a match to TRBD1. With V trimmed by 5 bases and J by 0 bases, 4 bases remained unmatched. This CDR3 is built from 17 residues. Per the germline V gene, CDR1 is LNHDA and CDR2 is SQIVND (reference sequence). CDR3 bases: TGTGCCAGTAGTGGACAGGGGGGCCTCTCTGGGGCCAACGTCCTGACTTTC. Protein sequence: CASSGQGGLSGANVLTF.

V usage is TRBV4-2 and J usage is TRBJ2-7, with 11 bases aligning to TRBD2. The CDR3 has 17 residues. Germline values: CDR1 LGHNA, CDR2 YNFKEQ. Trimming removed 1 base from V and 1 base from J; junction bases left unmatched: 6. This CDR3 is CASSQAELAGGSYEQYF. The CDR3 DNA reads TGTGCCAGCAGCCAAGCAGAGCTAGCGGGGGGTTCCTACGAGCAGTACTTC.

The V gene is TRBV28, the J gene TRBJ1-3; D is ambiguous. The length of the CDR3 is 16 residues. V lost 3 bases and J 0 bases, leaving 12 bases between the germline ends. The germline gives CDR1 MDHEN, CDR2 SYDVKM. This chain's CDR3 is CASSFGRGSSGNTIYF. The DNA for the CDR3 is TGTGCCAGCAGTTTTGGGCGGGGTAGCTCTGGAAACACCATATATTTT. The entire variable domain, with the rest obtained from reference TRBV28 and TRBJ1-3, is as follows: DVKVTQSSRYLVKRTGEKVFLECVQDMDHENMFWYRQDPGLGLRLIYFSYDVKMKEKGDIPEGYSVSREKKERFSLILESASTNQTSMYLCASSFGRGSSGNTIYFGEGSWLTVV.

The chain recombines TRBV10-1 with TRBJ2-3; 11 bases align to TRBD1. V gave up 6 bases and J gave up 6 bases; unmatched junction bases: 8. CDR3 length: 15 residues. The germline CDR1 and CDR2 sequences are WNHNN and SYGVQD (reference sequence). CDR3 coding DNA: TGCGCCAGCAGCGACGGGACAGGGGGGAGGGATACGCAGTATTTT. This translates into CASSDGTGGRDTQYF.

The CDR3 sequence is CASSEYGVPNSPLHF. The CDR3 bases are TGTGCCAGCAGTGAATACGGGGTCCCGAATTCACCCCTCCACTTT. This chain joins TRBV25-1 and TRBJ1-6; D not certain. V was trimmed by 0 bases and J by 7 bases, leaving 10 bases between them. The CDR3 length is 15 residues. Per the germline V gene, CDR1 is MGHDK and CDR2 is SYGVNS.

This clone was observed a handful of times. The chain has TRBV19 and TRBJ2-7, with 8 bases matching TRBD1. The germline V gene has CDR1 LNHDA and CDR2 SQIVND (reference sequence). The V segment lost 4 bases and the J segment 5 bases; nucleotides outside the gene matches: 13. The CDR3 consists of 16 residues. In nucleotides, the CDR3 is TGTGCCAGTAGTACGACGTCCGGGACAGGCCTTGACGAGCAGTACTTC. Translating gives CASSTTSGTGLDEQYF.

The CDR3 bases are TGCGCCAGCAGCCTAACGGGACAGGCCTCTGAAGGCTACACCTTC. This codes for CASSLTGQASEGYTF. V gene TRBV5-1 combines with J gene TRBJ1-2; 8 positions match TRBD1. CDR3 length: 15 amino acids. Trimming removed 4 bases from V and 8 bases from J; junction bases left unmatched: 13. Germline CDR1 is SGHRS and CDR2 is YFSETQ. Supplemented by reference TRBV5-1 and TRBJ1-2, the full variable domain reads KAGVTQTPRYLIKTRGQQVTLSCSPISGHRSVSWYQQTPGQGLQFLFEYFSETQRNKGNFPGRFSGRQFSNSRSEMNVSTLELGDSALYLCASSLTGQASEGYTFGSGTRLTVV.

This CDR3 is CASLNSFMNTEAFF. The CDR3 DNA reads TGTGCCAGCCTTAACAGTTTCATGAACACTGAAGCTTTCTTT. J is TRBJ1-1 and V is TRBV6-1, with D hard to call. The CDR3 extends over 14 amino acids. Germline V gives CDR1 MNHNS, CDR2 SASEGT. Deletions cut 8 bases from V and 0 bases from J, with 13 bases between.

The V call is TRBV2, the J call TRBJ2-7, with TRBD1 matching over 10 bases. CDR3 size: 18 residues. The junction had 12 bases not matched to a gene; V was cut back by 0 bases and J by 4 bases. Germline values: CDR1 SNHLY, CDR2 FYNNEI. Here the CDR3 DNA reads TGTGCCAGCAGTGAAGCGGGGACAGGGGATCGCACGACATACGAGCAGTACTTC. It yields the protein CASSEAGTGDRTTYEQYF.

V gene TRBV4-3 combines with J gene TRBJ1-3; maybe TRBD1 (6 bases). The ends were cut back, 0 bases at V and 7 bases at J, with 7 bases in the middle. Germline V lookup: CDR1 LGHNA, CDR2 YSLEER. The CDR3 spans 13 residues. DNA of the CDR3: TGCGCCAGCAGCCAAGAAAGGGGGAACACCATATATTTT. This codes for CASSQERGNTIYF.

V gene TRBV18 combines with J gene TRBJ2-7; 8 bases match TRBD2. With V trimmed by 4 bases and J by 0 bases, 2 bases remained unmatched. CDR3 length equals 14 residues. Germline CDR1 is KGHSH and CDR2 is LQKENI. CDR3 amino acids: CASSLSGVSYEQYF. In nucleotides, the CDR3 is TGTGCCAGCTCACTTAGCGGGGTCTCCTACGAGCAGTACTTC.

In this sample, this clone turned up a few times. The chain joins TRBV7-9 to TRBJ1-5; possibly TRBD1 for D (5 bases). CDR1 SEHNR and CDR2 FQNEAQ come from the germline V gene (reference sequence). Trimming took off 3 bases at V and 6 bases at J, with 9 bases between the two ends. The CDR3 runs to 13 residues. CDR3 region: CASSLGEGQPQHF. CDR3 DNA: TGTGCCAGCAGCTTGGGGGAGGGTCAGCCCCAGCATTTT.

The V gene is TRBV30, the J gene TRBJ2-6; maybe TRBD1 (5 bases). The CDR3 is 16 amino acids. V dropped 1 base and J dropped 0 bases, with 10 bases sitting between them. Germline lookup yields CDR1 GTSNPN and CDR2 SVGIG (reference sequence). CDR3 DNA: TGTGCCTGGAGTGGACAGTATTCCTCTGGGGCCAACGTCCTGACTTTC. Translated, it gives CAWSGQYSSGANVLTF. The whole variable domain, filled in from reference TRBV30 and TRBJ2-6, reads SQTIHQWPATLVQPVGSPLSLECTVEGTSNPNLYWYRQAAGRGLQLLFYSVGIGQISSEVPQNLSASRPQDRQFILSSKKLLLSDSGFYLCAWSGQYSSGANVLTFGAGSRLTVL.

The rearrangement joins TRBV7-9 to TRBJ2-5; D gene ambiguous. CDR3 size: 14 residues. The germline V gene has CDR1 SEHNR and CDR2 FQNEAQ (reference sequence). V lost 2 bases to trimming and J lost 1 base, with 8 bases between them. CDR3 residues: CASSLMSSQETQYF. CDR3 bases: TGTGCCAGCAGCTTAATGTCATCCCAAGAGACCCAGTACTTC.

This chain connects TRBV27 to TRBJ2-5; 13 bases are shared with TRBD2. The CDR3 covers 17 residues. CDR1 MNHEY and CDR2 SMNVEV come from the germline V gene (reference sequence). V lost 2 bases and J lost 0; bases outside the gene matches: 3. The CDR3, as DNA: TGTGCCAGCAGTTTAGGGACTAGCGGGACGTACCAAGAGACCCAGTACTTC. It codes for CASSLGTSGTYQETQYF.

As for this clone: Other DNA sequences in this sample translate to the same CDR3. The J gene is TRBJ1-1, the V gene TRBV27; 8 nucleotides match TRBD1. CDR3 length: 14 residues. Germline V CDR1 and CDR2: MNHEY, SMNVEV (reference sequence). V gave up 5 bases and J gave up 4 bases; unmatched junction bases: 6. The CDR3 DNA reads as TGTGCCAGCAGTCCCGGACAGGGTGGCACTGAAGCTTTCTTT. Amino acids: CASSPGQGGTEAFF.

The chain joins TRBV7-9 to TRBJ1-5, with D perhaps matching TRBD1 (5 bases). V was cut by 5 bases and J by 6 bases, with 14 bases left in between. The CDR3 extends over 14 amino acids. CDR1 and CDR2 from the germline V gene are SEHNR and FQNEAQ (reference sequence). CDR3 in DNA: TGTGCCAGCAGCGACACGGGGGAAGGTCAGCCCCAGCATTTT. Its protein product is CASSDTGEGQPQHF.

V usage is TRBV6-4 and J usage is TRBJ2-3, with 9 positions matching TRBD1. V was pared by 0 bases and J by 5 bases, with 0 bases of the junction left unmatched. This CDR3 has 14 amino acids. Looked up from germline, CDR1 is MRHNA and CDR2 is SNTAGT. The CDR3 DNA is TGTGCCAGCAGTGACTCGACAGGGGGAGATACGCAGTATTTT. Amino acids: CASSDSTGGDTQYF.

This sequence joins TRBV28 and TRBJ2-1; 7 bases align to TRBD2. Germline loops: CDR1 MDHEN, CDR2 SYDVKM. CDR3 length equals 15 residues. The junction had 7 bases not matched to a gene; V was cut back by 5 bases and J by 3 bases. CDR3 DNA: TGTGCCAGCAGTCCCGGGACTACACTCTACAATGAGCAGTTCTTC. As protein: CASSPGTTLYNEQFF. Supplemented by reference TRBV28 and TRBJ2-1, the full variable domain reads DVKVTQSSRYLVKRTGEKVFLECVQDMDHENMFWYRQDPGLGLRLIYFSYDVKMKEKGDIPEGYSVSREKKERFSLILESASTNQTSMYLCASSPGTTLYNEQFFGPGTRLTVL.